This T cell receptor beta chain was sequenced for a study of shared clonotypes between healthy human individuals. General study findings and limits: The authors sampled blood alone, and tissue repertoires likely differ.

Donors, without exception, were Caucasian adults residing in Nashville, Tennessee. Each unsorted sample relied on approximately 94 million PBMCs as its source of genomic DNA. CDR1 MNHEY and CDR2 SMNVEV come from the germline V gene (reference sequence). Trimming shortened V by 6 bases and J by 8 bases, and 23 bases separated the two germline ends. The CDR3 extends over 16 amino acids. A single count supports this clone. Its antigen is undetermined. Researchers ran the assay at a deep level. Generated by immunoSEQ multiplex PCR, the TCRdb table keeps only in-frame clones and is missing some. The data show some 510,000 clones, approximately 79% seen once.

V gene TRBV27 combines with J gene TRBJ1-3; possibly TRBD1 for D (5 bases). Source material: PBMCs. This TCR was sampled from a woman in her 40s in good health. Some clones in this sample may be carry-over from other donors' samples. CDR3 region: CASRTDSDLLVDTIYF. CDR3 coding DNA: TGTGCCAGCAGAACCGACAGTGATCTGCTTGTGGACACCATATATTTT.